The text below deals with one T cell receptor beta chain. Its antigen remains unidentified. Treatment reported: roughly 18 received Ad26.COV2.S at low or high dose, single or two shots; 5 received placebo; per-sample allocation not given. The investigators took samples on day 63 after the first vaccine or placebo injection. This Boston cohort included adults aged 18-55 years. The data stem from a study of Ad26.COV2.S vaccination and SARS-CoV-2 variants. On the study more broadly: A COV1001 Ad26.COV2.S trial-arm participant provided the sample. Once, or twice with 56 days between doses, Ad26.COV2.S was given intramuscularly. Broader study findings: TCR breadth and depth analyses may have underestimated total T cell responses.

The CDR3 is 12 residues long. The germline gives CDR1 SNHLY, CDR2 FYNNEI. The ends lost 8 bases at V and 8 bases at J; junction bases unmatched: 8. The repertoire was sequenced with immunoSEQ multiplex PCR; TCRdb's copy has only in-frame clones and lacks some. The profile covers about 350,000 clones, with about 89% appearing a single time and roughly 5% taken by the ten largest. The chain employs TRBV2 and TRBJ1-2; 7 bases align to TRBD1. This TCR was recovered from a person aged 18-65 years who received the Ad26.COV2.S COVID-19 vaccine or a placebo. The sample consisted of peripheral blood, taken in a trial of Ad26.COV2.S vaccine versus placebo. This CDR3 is CASRGTVTGYTF. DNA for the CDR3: TGTGCCAGCCGTGGGACAGTGACGGGCTACACCTTC.